This T cell receptor beta chain was recovered during a study of cytomegalovirus exposure and HLA in healthy donors. General study points: More clonal expansion characterized HLA-associated TCR beta chains than equally common others in a later analysis. As was reported, the HLA-A and HLA-B alleles of most subjects were accurately predicted from TCR beta sequences. 150 or so TCR beta chains were listed as cytomegalovirus-associated.

This clone has just a few counts. Antigen unknown. Germline CDR1 reads SGHDT; CDR2 reads YYEEEE. The CDR3 sequence is 16 residues long. J lost 2 bases, V lost 4 bases, and 10 bases had no gene match. The PCR made use of 60 Vbeta and 13 Jbeta primers. Produced via immunoSEQ multiplex PCR; TCRdb's table is partial and in-frame only. The table has around 140,000 clones, about 9.2% seen once. Likely unrecorded immune exposures existed in these nominally healthy donors. This sequence was found in a woman between 40 and 55 years old in good health and CMV-seropositive. The chain has TRBV5-6 and TRBJ2-3; 7 nucleotides align to TRBD1. Source material: PBMCs. The CDR3 loop is CASSEVTGQNTDTQYF. The CDR3 nucleotides are TGTGCCAGCAGCGAAGTAACGGGACAGAACACAGATACGCAGTATTTT.